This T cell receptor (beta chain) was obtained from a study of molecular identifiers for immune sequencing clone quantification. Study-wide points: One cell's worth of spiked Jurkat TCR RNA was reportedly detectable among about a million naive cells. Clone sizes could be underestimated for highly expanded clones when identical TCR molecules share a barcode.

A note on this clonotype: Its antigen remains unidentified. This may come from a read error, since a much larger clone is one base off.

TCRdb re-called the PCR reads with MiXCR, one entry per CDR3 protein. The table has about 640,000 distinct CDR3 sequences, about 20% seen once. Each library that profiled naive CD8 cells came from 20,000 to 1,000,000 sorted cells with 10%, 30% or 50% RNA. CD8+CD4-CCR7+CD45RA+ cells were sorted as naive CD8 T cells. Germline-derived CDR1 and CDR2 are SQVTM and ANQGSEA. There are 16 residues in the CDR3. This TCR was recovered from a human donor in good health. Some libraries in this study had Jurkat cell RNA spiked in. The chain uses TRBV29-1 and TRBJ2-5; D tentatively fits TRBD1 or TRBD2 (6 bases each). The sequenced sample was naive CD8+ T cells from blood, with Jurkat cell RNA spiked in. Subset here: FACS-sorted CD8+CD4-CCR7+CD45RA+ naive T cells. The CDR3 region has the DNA TGCGGCGTTGAGCCGATCTCGAGGGGGGAGGAAGAGACCCAGTACTTC. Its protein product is CGVEPISRGEEETQYF. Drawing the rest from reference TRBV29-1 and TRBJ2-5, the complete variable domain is SAVISQKPSRDICQRGTSLTIQCQVDSQVTMMFWYRQQPGQSLTLIATANQGSEATYESGFVIDKFPISRPNLTFSTLTVSNMSPEDSSIYLCGVEPISRGEEETQYFGPGTRLLVL.